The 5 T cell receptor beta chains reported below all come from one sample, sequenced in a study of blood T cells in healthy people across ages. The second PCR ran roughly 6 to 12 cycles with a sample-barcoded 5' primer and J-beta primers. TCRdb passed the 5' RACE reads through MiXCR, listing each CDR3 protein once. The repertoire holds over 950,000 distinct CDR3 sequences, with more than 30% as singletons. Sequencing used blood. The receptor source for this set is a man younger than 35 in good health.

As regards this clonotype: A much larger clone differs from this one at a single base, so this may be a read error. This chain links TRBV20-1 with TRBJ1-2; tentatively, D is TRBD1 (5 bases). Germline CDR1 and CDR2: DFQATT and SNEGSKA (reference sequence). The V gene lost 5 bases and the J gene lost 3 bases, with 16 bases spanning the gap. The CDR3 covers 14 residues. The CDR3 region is CSAADNRSDYGYTF. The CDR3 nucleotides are TGCAGTGCTGCGGACAACAGGTCGGACTATGGCTACACCTTC.

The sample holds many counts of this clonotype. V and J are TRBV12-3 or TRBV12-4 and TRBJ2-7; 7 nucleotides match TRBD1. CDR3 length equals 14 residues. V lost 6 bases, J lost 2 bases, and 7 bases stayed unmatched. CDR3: CASRLGQDTYEQYF. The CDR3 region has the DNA TGTGCCAGCAGACTCGGACAGGACACCTACGAGCAGTACTTC.

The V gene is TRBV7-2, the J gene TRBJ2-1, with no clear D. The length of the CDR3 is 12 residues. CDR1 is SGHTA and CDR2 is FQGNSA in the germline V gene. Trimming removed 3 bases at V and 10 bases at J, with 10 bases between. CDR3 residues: CASSFISREQFF. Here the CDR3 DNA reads TGTGCCAGCAGCTTTATTTCCCGGGAGCAGTTCTTC.

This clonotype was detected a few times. The chain's CDR3 is CSARARLINEQFF. The CDR3 region has the DNA TGCAGTGCTAGGGCTAGACTGATCAATGAGCAGTTCTTC. The genes are TRBV20-1 and TRBJ2-1, with no clear D. This CDR3 has 13 amino acids. Per germline, CDR1 DFQATT and CDR2 SNEGSKA (reference sequence). The germline V and J ends were trimmed by 3 bases and 6 bases, with 12 bases remaining between them.

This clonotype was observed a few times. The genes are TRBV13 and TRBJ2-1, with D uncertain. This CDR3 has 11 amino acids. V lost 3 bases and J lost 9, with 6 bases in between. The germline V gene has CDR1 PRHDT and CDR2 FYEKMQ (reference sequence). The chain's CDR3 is CASSFKGEQFF. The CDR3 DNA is TGTGCCAGCAGCTTTAAGGGTGAGCAGTTCTTC.